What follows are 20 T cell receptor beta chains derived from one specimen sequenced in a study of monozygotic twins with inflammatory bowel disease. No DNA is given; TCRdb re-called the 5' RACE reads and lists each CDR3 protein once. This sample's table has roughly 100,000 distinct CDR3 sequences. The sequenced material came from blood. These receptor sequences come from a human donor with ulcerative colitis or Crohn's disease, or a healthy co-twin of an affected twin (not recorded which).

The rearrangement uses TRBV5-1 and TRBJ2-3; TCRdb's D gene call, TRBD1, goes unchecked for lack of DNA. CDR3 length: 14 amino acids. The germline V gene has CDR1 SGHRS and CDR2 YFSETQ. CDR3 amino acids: CASRPLRGTDTQYF.

CDR3 sequence reads: CSARAGAINEQFF. This chain links TRBV20-1 with TRBJ2-1; TCRdb calls TRBD1, which cannot be checked without DNA. Germline V lookup: CDR1 DFQATT, CDR2 SNEGSKA (reference sequence). The CDR3 is 13 amino acids.

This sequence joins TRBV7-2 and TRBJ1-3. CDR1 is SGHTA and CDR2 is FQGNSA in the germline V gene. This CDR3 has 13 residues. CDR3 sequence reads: CASSSGGYSTIYF.

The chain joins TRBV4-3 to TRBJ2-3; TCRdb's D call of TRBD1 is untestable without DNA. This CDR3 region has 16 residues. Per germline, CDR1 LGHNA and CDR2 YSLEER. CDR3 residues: CASSHLTGVSTDTQYF.

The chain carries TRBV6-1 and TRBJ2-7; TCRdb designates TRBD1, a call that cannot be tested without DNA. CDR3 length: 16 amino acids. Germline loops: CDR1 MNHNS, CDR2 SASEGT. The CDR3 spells CASSQSGTASSYEQYF.

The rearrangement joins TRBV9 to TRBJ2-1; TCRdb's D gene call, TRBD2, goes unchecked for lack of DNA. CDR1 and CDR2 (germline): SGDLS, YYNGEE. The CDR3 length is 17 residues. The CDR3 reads CASSVGPLAGVYNEQFF.

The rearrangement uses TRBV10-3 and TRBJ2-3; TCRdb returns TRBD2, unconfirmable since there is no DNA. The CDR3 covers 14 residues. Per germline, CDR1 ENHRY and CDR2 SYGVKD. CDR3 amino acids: CAIKASGGTDTQYF.

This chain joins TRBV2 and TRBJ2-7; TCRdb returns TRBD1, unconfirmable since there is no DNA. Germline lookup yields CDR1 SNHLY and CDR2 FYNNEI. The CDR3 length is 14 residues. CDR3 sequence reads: CASNAGDGSYEQYF.

The CDR3 sequence is CASSTRLAVYNEQFF. The V gene is TRBV5-1, the J gene TRBJ2-1; as DNA is missing, the TRBD2 call by TCRdb cannot be tested. The CDR3 totals 15 residues. Germline CDR1 and CDR2: SGHRS and YFSETQ.

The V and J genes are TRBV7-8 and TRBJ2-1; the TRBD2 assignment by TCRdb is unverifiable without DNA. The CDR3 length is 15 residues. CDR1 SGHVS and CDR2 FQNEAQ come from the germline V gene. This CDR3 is CASSWEGRDNNEQFF. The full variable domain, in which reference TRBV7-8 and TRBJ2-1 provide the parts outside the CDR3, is GAGVSQSPRYKVAKRGQDVALRCDPISGHVSLFWYQQALGQGPEFLTYFQNEAQLDKSGLPSDRFFAERPEGSVSTLKIQRTQQEDSAVYLCASSWEGRDNNEQFFGPGTRLTVL.

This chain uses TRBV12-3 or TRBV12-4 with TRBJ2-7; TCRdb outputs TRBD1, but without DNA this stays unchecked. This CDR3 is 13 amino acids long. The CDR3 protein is CASSRRGSYEQYF.

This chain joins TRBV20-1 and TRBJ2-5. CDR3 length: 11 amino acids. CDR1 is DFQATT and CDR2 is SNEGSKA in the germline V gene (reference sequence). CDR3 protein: CSARVQETQYF.

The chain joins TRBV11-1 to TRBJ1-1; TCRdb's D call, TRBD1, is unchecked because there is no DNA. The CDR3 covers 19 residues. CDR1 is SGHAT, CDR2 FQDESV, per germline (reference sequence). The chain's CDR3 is CASSLGIRGEFARSTEAFF.

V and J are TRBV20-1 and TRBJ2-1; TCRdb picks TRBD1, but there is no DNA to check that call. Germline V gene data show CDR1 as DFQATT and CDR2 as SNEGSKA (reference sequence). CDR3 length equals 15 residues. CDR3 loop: CSAKGGPFRYNEQFF.

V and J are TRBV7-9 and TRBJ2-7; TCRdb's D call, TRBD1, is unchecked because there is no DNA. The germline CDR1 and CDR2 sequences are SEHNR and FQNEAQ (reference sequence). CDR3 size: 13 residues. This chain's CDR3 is CASSSRQVAEQYF.

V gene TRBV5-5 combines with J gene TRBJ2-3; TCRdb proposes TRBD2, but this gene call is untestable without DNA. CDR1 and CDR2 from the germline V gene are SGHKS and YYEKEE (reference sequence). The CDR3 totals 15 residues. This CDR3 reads CASSLELAGGDTQYF.

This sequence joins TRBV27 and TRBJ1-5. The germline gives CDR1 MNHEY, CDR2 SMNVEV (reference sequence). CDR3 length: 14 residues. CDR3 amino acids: CASSYTGENQPQHF.

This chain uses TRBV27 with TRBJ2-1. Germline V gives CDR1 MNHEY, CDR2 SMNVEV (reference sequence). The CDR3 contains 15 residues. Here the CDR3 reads CASSYERGLHNEQFF.

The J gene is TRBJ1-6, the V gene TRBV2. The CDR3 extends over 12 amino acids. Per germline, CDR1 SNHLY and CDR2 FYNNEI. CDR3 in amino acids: CATGRGSSPLHF.

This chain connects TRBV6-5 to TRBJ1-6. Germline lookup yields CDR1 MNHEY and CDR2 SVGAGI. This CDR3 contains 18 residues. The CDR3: CASSYSTKSSSYNSPLHF.